These T cell receptor beta chains were read from a single sample in a study of OX40 agonist ivuxolimab in advanced cancers. Generated by immunoSEQ multiplex PCR, the TCRdb table keeps only in-frame clones and is missing some. The repertoire has about 31,000 clones, about 87% of them found once; the top ten carry about 25%. The input for sequencing was CD4+ or CD8+ T cells sorted from blood, taken in a trial of the OX40 agonist ivuxolimab. Receptor source: an adult with an advanced solid tumor such as melanoma, head and neck, liver or kidney cancer. Each CDR3 is given with its conserved first and last residue. D genes are given only for firm matches. A clone size is listed for some rows: how often the clone was seen (once, few, many), or a class if it is expanded.

18,TRBJ2-7,TRBV2,.,TRBD1,TGTGCCAGCAGTGAAAGGAGAACGGGACAGTCAAGCTCCTACGAGCAGTACTTC,CASSERRTGQSSSYEQYF
15,TRBJ2-7,TRBV6-5,.,TRBD2,TGTGCCAGCAGGCGGACTAGCGGGGATTCCTACGAGCAGTACTTC,CASRRTSGDSYEQYF
14,TRBJ2-7,TRBV7-2,.,.,TGTGCCAGCAGCTTTGGAGGGAGTCCCTACGAGCAGTACTTC,CASSFGGSPYEQYF
14,TRBJ2-1,TRBV29-1,.,TRBD2,TGCAGCGTTGAGAAAACGGGAGGGCCCAATGAGCAGTTCTTC,CSVEKTGGPNEQFF
15,TRBJ2-5,TRBV6-5,.,TRBD2,TGTGCCAGCAGTTACGTGACTAGCGGACAAGAGACCCAGTACTTC,CASSYVTSGQETQYF
17,TRBJ2-2,TRBV2,.,TRBD2,TGTGCCAGCAGACCACATCGAGCGGGAGGGGTCACCGGGGAGCTGTTTTTT,CASRPHRAGGVTGELFF
13,TRBJ1-1,TRBV2,.,.,TGTGCCAGCAGTGGGGGAAGGGGCACTGAAGCTTTCTTT,CASSGGRGTEAFF
12,TRBJ2-5,TRBV29-1,.,.,TGCAGCGTCGCGCAGTCCGGAGCGGCCCAGTACTTC,CSVAQSGAAQYF
14,TRBJ2-7,TRBV7-9,.,.,TGTGCCAGCAGCTTAACGGGAGCTCTCTACGAGCAGTACTTC,CASSLTGALYEQYF
16,TRBJ1-3,TRBV6-1,.,.,TGTGCCAGCAGTGAAACCCAACCGCACTCTGGAAACACCATATATTTT,CASSETQPHSGNTIYF
14,TRBJ2-1,TRBV2,.,.,TGTGCCAGCAGGCGGGACTCCGCCCGGATTGAGCAGTTCTTC,CASRRDSARIEQFF
13,TRBJ2-7,TRBV11-3,.,TRBD1,TGTGCCAGCAGCTCCCAGGGGGTGGGCGAGCAGTACTTC,CASSSQGVGEQYF
16,TRBJ2-2,TRBV11-2,.,TRBD1,TGTGCCAGCAGCTTAGGGGGACAGGGAAACACCGGGGAGCTGTTTTTT,CASSLGGQGNTGELFF
13,TRBJ2-5,TRBV28,.,TRBD1,TGTGCCAGCAGGGGACAGGGGGCGCAGACCCAGTACTTC,CASRGQGAQTQYF
12,TRBJ2-7,TRBV19,.,TRBD2,TGTGCCAGTAGTATAACTAGCGGGAGCATGTACTTC,CASSITSGSMYF
16,TRBJ2-2,TRBV25-1,.,.,TGTGCCAGCAGTGACGCCGCACCTCACTACACCGGGGAGCTGTTTTTT,CASSDAAPHYTGELFF
14,TRBJ1-1,TRBV7-2,.,.,TGTGCCAGCAGCTTCGACTGGGGGATACCTGAAGCTTTCTTT,CASSFDWGIPEAFF
15,TRBJ2-7,TRBV5-6,.,.,TGTGCCAGCAGCTTGGTGTTCTCTACCCATTCTGGGCAGTACTTC,CASSLVFSTHSGQYF
14,TRBJ1-2,TRBV2,.,.,TGTGCCAGCAGTGACAGGGTAGGACTCTATGGCTACACCTTC,CASSDRVGLYGYTF
15,TRBJ1-2,TRBV9,.,.,TGTGCCAGCAGCGTAGCTACAGGGAGGAGCTATGGCTACACCTTC,CASSVATGRSYGYTF
14,TRBJ1-2,TRBV2,.,.,TGTGCCAGCCGGGTAGGGCGAGATAACTATGGCTACACCTTC,CASRVGRDNYGYTF
15,TRBJ2-7,TRBV19,.,.,TGTGCCAGTAGTATAGGTGGGGACCGTACCTACGAGCAGTACTTC,CASSIGGDRTYEQYF
13,TRBJ1-1,TRBV5-1,.,.,TGCGCCAGCGCCGGGGGGCAGGGGACTGAAGCTTTCTTT,CASAGGQGTEAFF
13,TRBJ1-1,TRBV7-9,.,.,TGTGCCAGCAGCTTTACGGGGAACACTGAAGCTTTCTTT,CASSFTGNTEAFF
13,TRBJ1-1,TRBV19,few,.,TGTGCCAGTAGTAGGTTGTCGGGGGCTGAAGCTTTCTTT,CASSRLSGAEAFF
13,TRBJ2-5,TRBV14,.,.,TGTGCCAGCAGTCCCTTGGGGATAGAGACCCAGTACTTC,CASSPLGIETQYF
18,TRBJ2-2,TRBV18,.,TRBD1,TGTGCCAGCTCACCGAAGGTCGTGCAGGGGGCTGTCACCGGGGAGCTGTTTTTT,CASSPKVVQGAVTGELFF
15,TRBJ1-1,TRBV6-6,.,TRBD1,TGTGCCAGCAGTACCCGGACAGGGGGAGGAACTGAAGCTTTCTTT,CASSTRTGGGTEAFF
15,TRBJ2-2,TRBV10-2,.,TRBD2,TGCGCCAGCGGCGGGAGGGCCAGGCGCGGCGGGGAGCTGTTTTTT,CASGGRARRGGELFF
12,TRBJ2-7,TRBV29-1,.,.,TGCAGCGTTGGGGGTTCCTCCTACGAGCAGTACTTC,CSVGGSSYEQYF
11,TRBJ2-1,TRBV7-9,once,TRBD1,TGTGCCAGCAGCTACGGGACAGGGGAGTTCTTC,CASSYGTGEFF
13,TRBJ2-5,TRBV29-1,.,TRBD1,TGCAGCGCCAGTTCAGGGGGCGCAGAGACCCAGTACTTC,CSASSGGAETQYF
15,TRBJ2-1,TRBV11-1,.,TRBD1,TGTGCCAGCAGCTCCCGGGACAGGGGGCCCGTTGAGCAGTTCTTC,CASSSRDRGPVEQFF
18,TRBJ2-1,TRBV11-2,.,TRBD2,TGTGCCAGCAGCCCCATCGGGGGTTGGACTAGCGGGAGCAATGAGCAGTTCTTC,CASSPIGGWTSGSNEQFF
15,TRBJ2-1,TRBV10-3,.,TRBD2,TGTGCCATCAATAGACTAGCGGGAGGGCCGAATGAGCAGTTCTTC,CAINRLAGGPNEQFF
12,TRBJ1-6,TRBV28,.,.,TGTGCCAGCAGCCCCCCCCAGGGTTCCCTCCACTTT,CASSPPQGSLHF
14,TRBJ1-5,TRBV19,.,.,TGTGCCAGTAGTCCCCCAGGGAGTTGGCAGCCCCAGCATTTT,CASSPPGSWQPQHF
14,TRBJ1-5,TRBV11-2,once,.,TGTGCCAGCAGCTTAGGACAGATCAATCAGCCCCAGCATTTT,CASSLGQINQPQHF
14,TRBJ2-7,TRBV7-9,.,.,TGTGCCAGCAGCCCCGGGACTCCACCCTACGAGCAGTACTTC,CASSPGTPPYEQYF
15,TRBJ1-3,TRBV7-9,.,.,TGTGCCAGCACCTCGACGGCTACATCTGGAAACACCATATATTTT,CASTSTATSGNTIYF
16,TRBJ1-2,TRBV28,few,TRBD1,TGTGCCAGCAGTTTGGACAGGGCGATAGGTCCGGCTGGCTACACCTTC,CASSLDRAIGPAGYTF
14,TRBJ1-2,TRBV25-1,once,.,TGTGCCAGCAGTCCTTTCACGAGGACAGATGGCTACACCTTC,CASSPFTRTDGYTF
15,TRBJ1-5,TRBV18,.,.,TGTGCCAGCTCACCTTTAGGGACAAGGGATCAGCCCCAGCATTTT,CASSPLGTRDQPQHF
16,TRBJ1-3,TRBV28,.,.,TGTGCCAGCAGTATTAACCAGGGATACTCTGGAAACACCATATATTTT,CASSINQGYSGNTIYF
13,TRBJ1-2,TRBV5-6,.,.,TGTGCCAGCAGCTTGCGGGACACCGGAGGCTACACCTTC,CASSLRDTGGYTF
13,TRBJ2-1,TRBV7-9,.,.,TGTGCCAGCAGCGGGAGCTCCTACAATGAGCAGTTCTTC,CASSGSSYNEQFF